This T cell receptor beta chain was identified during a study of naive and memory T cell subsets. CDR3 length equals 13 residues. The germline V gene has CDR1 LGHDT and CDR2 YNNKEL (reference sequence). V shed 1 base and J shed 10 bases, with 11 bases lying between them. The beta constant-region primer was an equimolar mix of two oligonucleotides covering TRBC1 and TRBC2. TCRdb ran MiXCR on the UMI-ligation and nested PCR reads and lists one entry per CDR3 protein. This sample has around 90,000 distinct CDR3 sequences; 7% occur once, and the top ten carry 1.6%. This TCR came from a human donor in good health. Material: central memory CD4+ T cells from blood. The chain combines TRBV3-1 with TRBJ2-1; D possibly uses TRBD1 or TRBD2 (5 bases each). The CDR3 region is CASSQVGAGEQFF. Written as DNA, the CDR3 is TGTGCCAGCAGCCAAGTCGGGGCAGGAGAGCAGTTCTTC.